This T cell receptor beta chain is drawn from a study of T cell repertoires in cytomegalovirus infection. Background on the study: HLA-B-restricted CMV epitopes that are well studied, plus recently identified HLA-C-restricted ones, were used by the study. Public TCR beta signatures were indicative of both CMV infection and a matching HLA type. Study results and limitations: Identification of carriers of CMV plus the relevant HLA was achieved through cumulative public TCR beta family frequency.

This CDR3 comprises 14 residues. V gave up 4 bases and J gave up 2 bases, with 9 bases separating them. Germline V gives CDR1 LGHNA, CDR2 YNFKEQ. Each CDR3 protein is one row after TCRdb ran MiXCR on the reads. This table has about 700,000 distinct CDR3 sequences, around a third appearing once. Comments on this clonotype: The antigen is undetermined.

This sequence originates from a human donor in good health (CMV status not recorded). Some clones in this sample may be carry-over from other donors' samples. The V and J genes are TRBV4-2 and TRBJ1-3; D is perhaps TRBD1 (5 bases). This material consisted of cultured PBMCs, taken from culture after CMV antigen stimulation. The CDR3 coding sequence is TGTGCCAGCAGCCCCAGGGAAACTGGAAACACCATATATTTT. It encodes CASSPRETGNTIYF.